Below, 12 T cell receptor beta chains from the same sample are listed, as sequenced in a study of vaccination and CD4 T cells after COVID-19. Time point described: late sampling 161 to 241 days after vaccination in a few convalescent patients. As for treatment: approximately 10-day PBMC culture with coronavirus spike peptide pools or control peptides (ViraFEST assay). These TCRs' antigens remain unknown. Researchers used the Oncomine TCR Beta short-read assay to sequence DNA from cultured CD4+ T cells. One entry per CDR3 protein, called by TCRdb with MiXCR from the PCR reads. The sample yields 15,000 to 20,000 distinct CDR3 sequences, under 55% seen once. Sequencing was performed on CD4+ T cells from blood, cultured in vitro, taken about 7 months after SARS-CoV-2 vaccination. Every receptor here comes from a human donor who had recovered from COVID-19.

Only one count was recorded for this clonotype. J is TRBJ1-2 and V is TRBV12-3 or TRBV12-4; D not certain. Trimming stripped 3 bases from V and 5 bases from J, with 10 bases between. The CDR3 consists of 13 residues. CDR3 protein: CASSLVGSYGYTF. CDR3 DNA sequence: TGTGCCAGCAGTTTGGTAGGGTCTTATGGCTACACCTTC.

The chain uses TRBV19 and TRBJ1-5, with 10 positions matching TRBD1. Germline V gives CDR1 LNHDA, CDR2 SQIVND (reference sequence). V dropped 7 bases and J dropped 9; count of bases not matched to a gene: 15. The CDR3 consists of 16 residues. The CDR3 here is CASTLRSGQGTWPQHF. CDR3 coding DNA: TGTGCCAGTACACTCCGTTCGGGACAGGGGACTTGGCCCCAGCATTTT.

This clonotype is labeled medium-sized. This sequence joins TRBV6-1 and TRBJ2-7; 7 positions agree with TRBD1. V shed 4 bases, J shed 4 bases, and the junction held 7 bases outside the gene matches. Germline CDR1 reads MNHNS; CDR2 reads SASEGT. The CDR3 is 14 residues long. CDR3 loop: CASSAQGVEYEQYF. DNA for the CDR3: TGTGCCAGCAGTGCTCAGGGGGTTGAGTACGAGCAGTACTTC.

The chain employs TRBV7-2 and TRBJ1-2; no reliable D call. The CDR3 extends over 12 amino acids. Germline V gene lookup returns CDR1 SGHTA and CDR2 FQGNSA. Trimming removed 4 bases at V and 4 bases at J, with 7 bases between. CDR3 loop: CASSWGFYGYTF. CDR3 DNA sequence: TGTGCCAGCAGCTGGGGATTCTATGGCTACACCTTC.

For this clonotype: One end of the junction does not line up with germline, which may come from a read error. The V call is TRBV7-2, the J call TRBJ2-3; D not certain. CDR3 length: 18 amino acids. Germline CDR1 is SGHTA and CDR2 is FQGNSA. The CDR3 region has the DNA TGCGCCAGCAGCCAATCCCCTAGTGGGCTTGCGGATACAGATACGCAGTATTTT. This encodes CASSQSPSGLADTDTQYF.

The J gene is TRBJ2-7, the V gene TRBV20-1; D uncertain. The CDR3 spans 12 residues. Germline CDR1 DFQATT, CDR2 SNEGSKA (reference sequence). V was shortened by 5 bases and J by 2 bases, with 10 bases between the two germline ends. CDR3 sequence: CSARPDPYEQYF. CDR3 bases: TGCAGTGCTCGACCTGACCCCTACGAGCAGTACTTC.

This sequence joins TRBV27 and TRBJ2-5; D possibly matches TRBD1 or TRBD2 (5 bases each). The CDR3 consists of 13 residues. Germline V gene lookup returns CDR1 MNHEY and CDR2 SMNVEV (reference sequence). Trimming took 0 bases from V and 5 from J, leaving 7 bases between them. This chain's CDR3 is CASSLSWGETQYF. The CDR3 region has the DNA TGTGCCAGCAGTTTATCCTGGGGGGAGACCCAGTACTTC.

The rearrangement joins TRBV7-9 to TRBJ2-1, with 12 bases matching TRBD2. The trim removed 2 bases at V and 6 bases at J, leaving 8 bases unmatched. The CDR3 consists of 17 residues. Looked up from germline, CDR1 is SEHNR and CDR2 is FQNEAQ (reference sequence). The CDR3 here is CASSLSSGRALGNEQFF. CDR3 sequence (DNA): TGTGCCAGCAGCTTATCTAGCGGGAGGGCCCTCGGCAATGAGCAGTTCTTC. The full variable domain, completed using reference TRBV7-9 and TRBJ2-1, is DTGVSQNPRHKITKRGQNVTFRCDPISEHNRLYWYRQTLGQGPEFLTYFQNEAQLEKSRLLSDRFSAERPKGSFSTLEIQRTEQGDSAMYLCASSLSSGRALGNEQFFGPGTRLTVL.

This clonotype showed up just a few times. This chain joins TRBV20-1 and TRBJ2-3; a possible D gene is TRBD1 (5 bases). This CDR3 is built from 14 residues. Between the trimmed V and J ends, which lost 6 bases and 0 bases, there was a span of 13 bases. Germline V gene lookup returns CDR1 DFQATT and CDR2 SNEGSKA (reference sequence). CDR3 amino acids: CSARLGPSTDTQYF. In nucleotides, the CDR3 is TGCAGTGCCAGACTGGGGCCTAGCACAGATACGCAGTATTTT.

This sequence joins TRBV20-1 and TRBJ2-7; 11 bases line up with TRBD2. From germline, CDR1 is DFQATT and CDR2 SNEGSKA (reference sequence). The CDR3 has 15 amino acids. The junction had 7 bases not matched to a gene; V was cut back by 6 bases and J by 0 bases. The CDR3 DNA is TGCAGTGCAAAAACTAGCGGGAGCTACTCCTACGAGCAGTACTTC. It yields the protein CSAKTSGSYSYEQYF.

The chain carries TRBV9 and TRBJ2-7, with 7 positions matching TRBD1. J lost 6 bases, V lost 0 bases, and 3 bases had no gene match. Germline V gene lookup returns CDR1 SGDLS and CDR2 YYNGEE. There are 13 residues in the CDR3. CDR3 sequence reads: CASSVVGGREQYF. In DNA form, the CDR3 reads TGTGCCAGCAGCGTAGTAGGGGGCCGCGAGCAGTACTTC.

The table lists this clonotype with a few counts. The chain links TRBV7-2 to TRBJ2-3; 12 bases agree with TRBD2. The CDR3 runs 16 residues. The germline gives CDR1 SGHTA, CDR2 FQGNSA. With 5 bases clipped from V and 5 bases from J, the junction kept 8 bases outside the gene matches. CDR3 protein: CASSPSLAGGQDTQYF. The CDR3 DNA follows: TGTGCCAGCAGCCCGTCCCTAGCGGGGGGGCAAGATACGCAGTATTTT.